This T cell receptor beta chain was found in a study of blood T cell repertoires in COVID-19. In the study overall: The study drew acute and convalescent COVID-19 samples from the United States, Italy and Spain. PBMCs, B-cell-depleted T cells, or T cells provided the cDNA or gDNA that made up the material.

Methods used by the authors: Estimates of nucleated cell counts were drawn from the amplification of reference gene primers. Profiling relied on immunoSEQ multiplex PCR, and the TCRdb table lists in-frame clones only, not all of them. V and J calls and clone size are as listed in that table; D and trimming were resolved from the DNA. This sample has about 130,000 clones, with approximately 82% found just once. The source of this sequence is a man aged 60 to 69 with acute or convalescent COVID-19. Sequenced: peripheral blood.

CDR3 nucleotide sequence: TGTGCCAGCAGCCAAGATTTGGCTAGCACAGATACGCAGTATTTT. The encoded protein is CASSQDLASTDTQYF. The chain joins TRBV4-2 to TRBJ2-3; D remains unclear. Deletions cut 0 bases from V and 0 bases from J, with 7 bases between. Germline V lookup: CDR1 LGHNA, CDR2 YNFKEQ. The CDR3 has 15 residues.